A selection of T cell receptor beta chains follows, all from one sample in a study of CD8 T cells in Susac syndrome. TCRdb independently ran MiXCR on the immunoSEQ multiplex PCR reads; one entry per CDR3 protein. The sample has 150,000 to 200,000 distinct CDR3 sequences; around 94% are singletons. Sequencing was performed on CD4+ T cells from PBMCs. The receptors derive from a human donor with Susac syndrome. The CDR3 runs from the conserved cysteine through the conserved F or W. The order of the fields is V gene, D gene, clone size, J gene, CDR3 protein, CDR3 DNA. The D gene is left open where the match is weak. Not all rows give a size; the values are once, few, many and, for expanded clones, a class.

TRBV29-1	-	-	TRBJ2-7	CSVEIRQSSYEQYF	TGCAGCGTTGAAATTCGGCAGAGCTCCTACGAGCAGTACTTC
TRBV15	-	-	TRBJ1-4	CATKIQGGEKLFF	TGTGCCACCAAGATCCAAGGGGGTGAAAAACTGTTTTTT
TRBV29-1	-	once	TRBJ2-1	CSGVLTRPSSYNEQFF	TGCAGCGGGGTGCTAACGCGGCCGAGCTCCTACAATGAGCAGTTCTTC
TRBV19	-	-	TRBJ2-6	CASAVSGANVLTF	TGTGCCAGTGCGGTCTCTGGGGCCAACGTCCTGACTTTC
TRBV9	-	-	TRBJ1-1	CASSAGERNTEAFF	TGTGCCAGCAGCGCCGGGGAAAGGAACACTGAAGCTTTCTTT
TRBV6-7	-	-	TRBJ2-4	CASSYSLQEIAKNIQYF	TGTGCCAGCAGTTACTCGCTCCAGGAGATAGCCAAAAACATTCAGTACTTC
TRBV10-3	-	few	TRBJ2-1	CAISEWTEQFF	TGTGCCATCAGTGAATGGACGGAGCAGTTCTTC
TRBV12-3/TRBV12-4	-	once	TRBJ1-5	CASSLGWQKGDQPQHF	TGTGCCAGCAGTTTAGGTTGGCAGAAGGGAGATCAGCCCCAGCATTTT
TRBV18	TRBD1	-	TRBJ1-1	CASSSPTGNLAEAFF	TGTGCCAGCTCATCCCCGACAGGGAATTTAGCTGAAGCTTTCTTT
TRBV12-3/TRBV12-4	TRBD1	-	TRBJ1-2	CASSTTTGVSGYTF	TGTGCCAGCAGTACCACCACAGGGGTGAGTGGCTACACCTTC
TRBV12-3/TRBV12-4	-	-	TRBJ1-5	CASSLMAGTNQPQHF	TGTGCCAGCAGTCTCATGGCAGGGACAAATCAGCCCCAGCATTTT
TRBV11-2	-	-	TRBJ2-7	CASSPTDRKGTYEQYF	TGTGCCAGCAGCCCCACCGACAGAAAGGGCACCTACGAGCAGTACTTC
TRBV5-4	TRBD2	-	TRBJ2-5	CASSPAASGGAGETQYF	TGTGCCAGCAGCCCGGCGGCTAGCGGGGGGGCCGGGGAGACCCAGTACTTC
TRBV18	TRBD1	once	TRBJ2-7	CASSSIRDRENEQYF	TGTGCCAGCTCCTCTATCCGGGACAGGGAGAACGAGCAGTACTTC
TRBV5-1	-	-	TRBJ2-5	CASSLTPAGQETQYF	TGCGCCAGCAGCTTGACTCCGGCGGGTCAAGAGACCCAGTACTTC
TRBV18	-	-	TRBJ2-4	CASSEDMYNIQYF	TGTGCCAGCTCAGAGGACATGTACAACATTCAGTACTTC
TRBV6-6	-	-	TRBJ2-6	CASSLMEANVLTF	TGTGCCAGCAGCCTTATGGAGGCCAACGTCCTGACTTTC
TRBV20-1	-	once	TRBJ2-5	CSASSPAPGQETQYF	TGCAGTGCTTCATCCCCGGCACCCGGCCAAGAGACCCAGTACTTC
TRBV7-2	-	-	TRBJ1-2	CASSRTVNYGYTF	TGTGCCAGCAGCAGGACCGTGAACTATGGCTACACCTTC
TRBV3-1	TRBD1	-	TRBJ1-2	CASSRSRPGQGIGGYTF	TGTGCCAGCAGCCGAAGCCGCCCGGGACAGGGCATTGGTGGCTACACCTTC
TRBV5-4	TRBD1	-	TRBJ1-2	CASSFPGQGQRGYTF	TGTGCCAGCAGCTTTCCCGGACAGGGGCAGAGGGGCTACACCTTC
TRBV29-1	-	once	TRBJ2-3	CSAAGAAGLSTDTQYF	TGCAGCGCCGCAGGGGCCGCAGGCCTCTCCACAGATACGCAGTATTTT
TRBV15	-	-	TRBJ1-1	CATSRDLQDSEAFF	TGTGCCACCAGCAGAGATCTCCAGGATTCTGAAGCTTTCTTT